These 24 T cell receptor beta chains were sequenced from one sample in a study of T cell changes during pregnancy in multiple sclerosis. The method was immunoSEQ multiplex PCR; TCRdb's version includes in-frame clones alone and lacks a portion of them. This sample has about 46,000 clones, with about 91% found just once. The sequencing here drew on CD8+ T cells from peripheral blood mononuclear cells, taken after pregnancy. The receptors were gathered from a female donor with multiple sclerosis, enrolled in a pregnancy study.

In this sample, this clone turned up once. The V gene is TRBV6-5, the J gene TRBJ2-7, with TRBD1 matching 8 bases. The CDR3 is 14 residues long. CDR1 MNHEY and CDR2 SVGAGI come from the germline V gene. Trimming removed 5 bases from V and 3 bases from J; junction bases left unmatched: 6. The CDR3 DNA sequence: TGTGCCAGCAGTCCCCAGGGGGCGTACTACGAGCAGTACTTC. As protein: CASSPQGAYYEQYF.

This clone occurred once. The gene calls are TRBV27 and TRBJ2-7; 9 bases agree with TRBD1. The germline gives CDR1 MNHEY, CDR2 SMNVEV (reference sequence). CDR3 length: 14 amino acids. V was pared by 6 bases and J by 3 bases, with 6 bases of the junction left unmatched. The CDR3 sequence: CASSGTGSFYEQYF. DNA of the CDR3: TGTGCCAGCAGCGGGACAGGGAGTTTCTACGAGCAGTACTTC.

This rearrangement joins TRBV18 to TRBJ2-7, with D unclear. This CDR3 has 15 residues. The V gene lost 3 bases and the J gene lost 1 base, with 13 bases spanning the gap. Germline V gene data show CDR1 as KGHSH and CDR2 as LQKENI. CDR3: CASSPEATVSYEQYF. In DNA, the CDR3 is TGTGCCAGCTCACCTGAGGCAACCGTGTCCTACGAGCAGTACTTC.

V and J are TRBV9 and TRBJ2-3; 11 bases agree with TRBD2. This CDR3 spans 17 amino acids. The J segment lost 0 bases and the V segment lost 3 bases, leaving 6 bases of the junction unmatched. Germline CDR1 and CDR2: SGDLS and YYNGEE. CDR3 in amino acids: CASSGLAGGPSTDTQYF. The CDR3 DNA follows: TGTGCCAGCAGCGGGCTAGCGGGAGGTCCCAGCACAGATACGCAGTATTTT.

The chain employs TRBV29-1 and TRBJ1-1; 7 bases fit TRBD1. After removal of 7 bases from V and 4 bases from J, the junction contained 12 bases not matched to a gene. The CDR3 is 14 residues long. Germline assignment: CDR1 SQVTM and CDR2 ANQGSEA. Here the CDR3 reads CSAVTGAVLTEAFF. CDR3 bases: TGCAGCGCCGTTACAGGGGCCGTTCTCACTGAAGCTTTCTTT.

The chain links TRBV19 to TRBJ2-3; 7 nucleotides agree with TRBD2. V lost 5 bases to trimming and J lost 0 bases; unmatched junction nucleotides: 14. Looked up from germline, CDR1 is LNHDA and CDR2 is SQIVND (reference sequence). CDR3 length equals 18 residues. CDR3 nucleotides: TGTGCCAGTAGTCTGGCTGGGTGGCGGGACTACAGCACAGATACGCAGTATTTT. Encoded protein: CASSLAGWRDYSTDTQYF.

This rearrangement joins TRBV27 to TRBJ1-1, with a weak D call TRBD1 (6 bases). The V end was cut by 3 bases, the J end by 5 bases, with 13 bases between. Germline V CDR1 and CDR2: MNHEY, SMNVEV (reference sequence). This CDR3 comprises 14 residues. The CDR3 sequence is CASSLGGLGTEAFF. The CDR3 bases are TGTGCCAGCAGTTTGGGGGGGCTCGGAACTGAAGCTTTCTTT.

The chain recombines TRBV5-5 with TRBJ2-5; 7 bases match TRBD1. In germline, CDR1 is SGHKS, CDR2 YYEKEE (reference sequence). The CDR3 extends over 14 amino acids. The V gene end was trimmed by 0 bases and the J gene end by 3 bases; junction bases not matched to a gene: 2. The CDR3 nucleotides are TGTGCCAGCAGCTTGGGACAGGGTGAAGAGACCCAGTACTTC. Protein sequence: CASSLGQGEETQYF.

The chain is built from TRBV7-2 and TRBJ1-3, with unresolved D. Germline lookup yields CDR1 SGHTA and CDR2 FQGNSA. The CDR3 covers 14 residues. Deletions cut 5 bases from V and 4 bases from J, with 12 bases between. The CDR3 bases are TGTGCCAGCAGCCACGGGGTTTCCGGAAACACCATATATTTT. This sequence encodes CASSHGVSGNTIYF.

The V and J genes are TRBV4-1 and TRBJ2-7, with D hard to call. With 2 bases removed from V and 5 bases from J, the gap between germline ends came to 10 bases. The CDR3 is 13 amino acids. Germline V CDR1 and CDR2: MGHRA, YSYEKL. The chain's CDR3 is CASSQITEDEQYF. CDR3 coding DNA: TGCGCCAGCAGCCAAATTACAGAAGACGAGCAGTACTTC.

This clone occurred a few times. This chain uses TRBV25-1 with TRBJ2-7, with 7 bases identical to TRBD1. The CDR3 extends over 15 amino acids. V gave up 4 bases and J gave up 2 bases; unmatched junction bases: 8. Germline V CDR1 and CDR2: MGHDK, SYGVNS. The CDR3 is CASSVDPGQTYEQYF. The CDR3 DNA reads TGTGCCAGCAGTGTAGATCCGGGACAGACCTACGAGCAGTACTTC.

This clone was seen once. The rearrangement joins TRBV23-1 to TRBJ1-6; D not certain. TRBV23-1 falls under the ORF class, with uncertain function. V was pared by 3 bases and J by 3 bases, with 15 bases between. The CDR3 is 17 residues long. CDR3 residues: CASSHAGSTIYNSPLHF. The CDR3 nucleotides read TGCGCCAGCAGTCATGCAGGTTCCACGATCTATAATTCACCCCTCCACTTT.

The chain links TRBV29-1 to TRBJ1-1; a possible D gene is TRBD1 (5 bases). The CDR3 has 15 residues. The germline V gene has CDR1 SQVTM and CDR2 ANQGSEA. V lost 7 bases and J lost 6, with 24 bases in between. The DNA of the CDR3 is TGCAGCGGTCTTACCTCTTCGTACCGCAGGGCTGAAGCTTTCTTT. As protein: CSGLTSSYRRAEAFF. The full variable domain, completed using reference TRBV29-1 and TRBJ1-1, is SAVISQKPSRDICQRGTSLTIQCQVDSQVTMMFWYRQQPGQSLTLIATANQGSEATYESGFVIDKFPISRPNLTFSTLTVSNMSPEDSSIYLCSGLTSSYRRAEAFFGQGTRLTVV.

CDR3 sequence (DNA): TGCGCCAGCAGCCAAGGGACAGGCGGGCAGCCCCAGCATTTT. It codes for CASSQGTGGQPQHF. The chain couples TRBV4-1 to TRBJ1-5, with TRBD1 identical over 7 bases. The V gene's germline CDR1 is MGHRA and CDR2 YSYEKL. The length of the CDR3 is 14 residues. J lost 7 bases, V lost 1 base, and 4 bases had no gene match.

This clone was seen only a few times. The chain employs TRBV5-1 and TRBJ1-1; D gene ambiguous. Germline V gene data show CDR1 as SGHRS and CDR2 as YFSETQ. This CDR3 is 13 amino acids long. Trimming left V 3 bases short and J 6 bases short, with 12 bases between. In DNA, the CDR3 is TGCGCCAGCAGCTCGGACCAGCGGCCTGAAGCTTTCTTT. This codes for CASSSDQRPEAFF.

This clone was picked up one time. V gene TRBV5-4 combines with J gene TRBJ2-7; D is unclear. The germline V gene has CDR1 SGHNT and CDR2 YYREEE (reference sequence). Trimming cost V 0 bases and J 2 bases, with 12 bases left between them. This CDR3 spans 15 amino acids. CDR3: CASSLEATPTYEQYF. CDR3 coding DNA: TGTGCCAGCAGCTTGGAGGCGACACCCACCTACGAGCAGTACTTC.

This chain connects TRBV6-5 to TRBJ1-1; D may be TRBD1 (5 bases). Trimming removed 0 bases from V and 2 bases from J, with 10 bases in between. The CDR3 runs to 15 residues. Germline V gives CDR1 MNHEY, CDR2 SVGAGI. The CDR3 DNA follows: TGTGCCAGCAGTTACTCCAGGACACTCAACACTGAAGCTTTCTTT. This encodes CASSYSRTLNTEAFF.

The chain carries TRBV6-4 and TRBJ2-6; 7 positions match TRBD2. Germline-derived CDR1 and CDR2 are MRHNA and SNTAGT. V was clipped by 3 bases and J by 0 bases; unmatched bases: 2. The CDR3 runs to 16 residues. The CDR3 DNA reads as TGTGCCAGCAGTGAAGGCGGGAGCTCTGGGGCCAACGTCCTGACTTTC. Amino acids: CASSEGGSSGANVLTF.

V gene TRBV19 combines with J gene TRBJ1-2; the D is unclear. V lost 3 bases to trimming and J lost 1 base, with 18 bases between them. CDR3 length: 17 residues. Germline V lookup: CDR1 LNHDA, CDR2 SQIVND (reference sequence). CDR3 in amino acids: CASSIGLFYTDNYGYTF. DNA for the CDR3: TGTGCCAGTAGTATTGGGTTGTTCTACACAGATAACTATGGCTACACCTTC. The variable domain in full, with the rest retrieved from reference TRBV19 and TRBJ1-2, is DGGITQSPKYLFRKEGQNVTLSCEQNLNHDAMYWYRQDPGQGLRLIYYSQIVNDFQKGDIAEGYSVSREKKESFPLTVTSAQKNPTAFYLCASSIGLFYTDNYGYTFGSGTRLTVV.

The CDR3 DNA is TGTGCCTGGAGTTCTGCACCGGGACAGGCGAACCAAGAGACCCAGTACTTC. It translates to CAWSSAPGQANQETQYF. The chain joins TRBV30 to TRBJ2-5; 8 bases are shared with TRBD1. The germline gives CDR1 GTSNPN, CDR2 SVGIG (reference sequence). This CDR3 is 17 amino acids long. Trimming cost V 2 bases and J 0 bases; bases outside gene matches: 11.

The chain has TRBV11-2 and TRBJ2-5; 12 positions match TRBD2. CDR3 length: 16 amino acids. Germline V gene data show CDR1 as SGHAT and CDR2 as FQNNGV. V lost 4 bases to trimming and J lost 2 bases; unmatched junction nucleotides: 5. The CDR3 nucleotides read TGTGCCAGCAGCTCCAGACTAGCGGGAGATCAAGAGACCCAGTACTTC. It codes for CASSSRLAGDQETQYF.

The chain joins TRBV29-1 to TRBJ2-2; tentatively, D is TRBD1 (6 bases). CDR3 length: 12 residues. Deletions cut 3 bases from V and 8 bases from J, with 10 bases between. Germline CDR1 SQVTM, CDR2 ANQGSEA. This CDR3 reads CSVDTGSGELFF. The DNA for the CDR3 is TGCAGCGTTGATACAGGGTCGGGGGAGCTGTTTTTT.

J is TRBJ2-7 and V is TRBV2; 7 nucleotides align to TRBD1. The trim removed 6 bases at V and 5 bases at J, leaving 7 bases unmatched. CDR1 is SNHLY and CDR2 is FYNNEI in the germline V gene. CDR3 size: 13 residues. CDR3: CASRAGTANEQYF. Here the CDR3 DNA reads TGTGCCAGCAGGGCCGGGACAGCCAACGAGCAGTACTTC.

V gene TRBV6-6 combines with J gene TRBJ2-5; perhaps TRBD2 as D (6 bases). V lost 8 bases to trimming and J lost 5 bases, with 12 bases between them. Germline V gene lookup returns CDR1 MNHNY and CDR2 SVGAGI (reference sequence). The CDR3 is 12 residues long. The CDR3 nucleotides are TGTGCCAGCCGGAGGGCGTTGGAGACCCAGTACTTC. This gives the protein CASRRALETQYF.